These 12 T cell receptor beta chains came from one sample sequenced in a study of blood T cell repertoires in COVID-19. Only in-frame clones appear in the TCRdb table, and some are missing; sequencing was by immunoSEQ multiplex PCR. The sample shows about 300,000 clones, approximately 86% of them seen only once. The sample comprised peripheral blood. The receptors were gathered from a man in his sixties or seventies with acute or convalescent COVID-19.

This chain connects TRBV7-9 to TRBJ2-5; a possible D gene is TRBD2 (5 bases). V lost 0 bases and J 5 bases, leaving 13 bases between the germline ends. Germline V CDR1 and CDR2: SEHNR, FQNEAQ (reference sequence). CDR3 length equals 15 residues. The CDR3 sequence: CASSLALAAAETQYF. The CDR3 nucleotides read TGTGCCAGCAGCTTAGCTCTAGCCGCCGCGGAGACCCAGTACTTC.

The rearrangement joins TRBV5-1 to TRBJ2-5; 16 bases are a match to TRBD2. With 4 bases clipped from V and 7 bases from J, the junction kept 7 bases outside the gene matches. The CDR3 runs to 16 residues. CDR1 and CDR2 from the germline V gene are SGHRS and YFSETQ. CDR3 DNA sequence: TGCGCCAGCAGCGCGGGACTAGCGGGGGGGATTCGGACCCAGTACTTC. Protein sequence: CASSAGLAGGIRTQYF.

The chain couples TRBV28 to TRBJ2-1, with D possibly being TRBD1 (5 bases). Per germline, CDR1 MDHEN and CDR2 SYDVKM. The CDR3 spans 13 residues. The ends were cut back, 1 base at V and 5 bases at J, with 6 bases in the middle. The CDR3 DNA reads as TGTGCCAGCAGTTTATTAGGGGACAATGAGCAGTTCTTC. Translated, it gives CASSLLGDNEQFF.

The J gene is TRBJ1-5, the V gene TRBV4-1; 7 bases are shared with TRBD1. V shed 2 bases and J 2 bases; nucleotides not matched to a gene: 6. Germline V gene data show CDR1 as MGHRA and CDR2 as YSYEKL. CDR3 size: 16 residues. The CDR3 coding sequence is TGCGCCAGCAGCCAATTGACAGGGTTTGGCAATCAGCCCCAGCATTTT. Translation: CASSQLTGFGNQPQHF.

The chain is built from TRBV9 and TRBJ2-1, with D maybe TRBD1 (5 bases). This CDR3 region has 15 residues. With 0 bases removed from V and 3 bases from J, the gap between germline ends came to 10 bases. Germline CDR1 is SGDLS and CDR2 is YYNGEE. CDR3 DNA: TGTGCCAGCAGCGTAGACACAGGAAACTACAATGAGCAGTTCTTC. Its translation is CASSVDTGNYNEQFF. The complete variable domain, with remaining parts taken from reference TRBV9 and TRBJ2-1, reads DSGVTQTPKHLITATGQRVTLRCSPRSGDLSVYWYQQSLDQGLQFLIQYYNGEERAKGNILERFSAQQFPDLHSELNLSSLELGDSALYFCASSVDTGNYNEQFFGPGTRLTVL.

This chain joins TRBV7-3 and TRBJ2-5, with 7 positions matching TRBD2. The trim removed 5 bases at V and 8 bases at J, leaving 8 bases unmatched. CDR3 length equals 13 residues. In germline, CDR1 is SGHTA, CDR2 FQGTGA. The CDR3 reads CASSPGTTTTQYF. For the CDR3, the DNA is TGTGCCAGCAGCCCCGGGACTACAACAACCCAGTACTTC.

The chain is built from TRBV6-2 or TRBV6-3 and TRBJ1-6; weak D call: TRBD1 (6 bases). CDR3 length: 15 residues. Per the germline V gene, CDR1 is MNHEY and CDR2 is SVGEGT. With 5 bases removed from V and 6 bases from J, the gap between germline ends came to 14 bases. CDR3 residues: CASSILGGSNSPLHF. Written as DNA, the CDR3 is TGTGCCAGCAGTATCCTAGGGGGTAGTAATTCACCCCTCCACTTT.

This chain connects TRBV28 to TRBJ1-6; perhaps TRBD1 as D (6 bases). V shed 2 bases and J shed 10 bases, with 24 bases lying between them. CDR1 is MDHEN, CDR2 SYDVKM, per germline. CDR3 size: 18 residues. CDR3 nucleotides: TGTGCCAGCAGTTTACGGTCGTCCCCGGTGGGGGCCAGGTCACCCCTCCACTTT. This gives the protein CASSLRSSPVGARSPLHF.

V gene TRBV3-1 (or the pseudogene TRBV3-2) combines with J gene TRBJ1-2, with TRBD1 matching 8 bases. This CDR3 has 16 residues. Germline assignment: CDR1 LGHDT and CDR2 YNNKEL (reference sequence). Trimming removed 5 bases from V and 8 bases from J; junction bases left unmatched: 16. The CDR3 DNA follows: TGTGCCAGCAGCTTCCAAATAGGACAGGGAGGAGGCGGCTACACCTTC. This encodes CASSFQIGQGGGGYTF.

A single count supports this clone. The CDR3 here is CASRKILEYEQYF. The CDR3 DNA reads as TGTGCCAGCAGAAAAATACTCGAATACGAGCAGTACTTC. The chain employs TRBV6-5 and TRBJ2-7; no definite D call. This CDR3 contains 13 residues. The V gene's germline CDR1 is MNHEY and CDR2 SVGAGI. V was clipped by 6 bases and J by 4 bases, with 13 bases between them.

J is TRBJ1-6 and V is TRBV10-3; 8 nucleotides align to TRBD1. The germline CDR1 and CDR2 sequences are ENHRY and SYGVKD. CDR3 length: 13 amino acids. V lost 7 bases and J lost 13; bases outside the gene matches: 9. The CDR3 sequence is CAINSGGAFPLHF. CDR3 bases: TGTGCCATCAATTCAGGGGGCGCGTTCCCCCTCCACTTT.

CDR3 amino acids: CASSQMSERSYNEQFF. The CDR3 nucleotides read TGTGCCAGCAGCCAAATGAGTGAACGATCCTACAATGAGCAGTTCTTC. This chain connects TRBV14 to TRBJ2-1, with no clear D. From germline, CDR1 is SGHDN and CDR2 FVKESK. The CDR3 contains 16 residues. Deletions cut 2 bases from V and 1 base from J, with 12 bases between.